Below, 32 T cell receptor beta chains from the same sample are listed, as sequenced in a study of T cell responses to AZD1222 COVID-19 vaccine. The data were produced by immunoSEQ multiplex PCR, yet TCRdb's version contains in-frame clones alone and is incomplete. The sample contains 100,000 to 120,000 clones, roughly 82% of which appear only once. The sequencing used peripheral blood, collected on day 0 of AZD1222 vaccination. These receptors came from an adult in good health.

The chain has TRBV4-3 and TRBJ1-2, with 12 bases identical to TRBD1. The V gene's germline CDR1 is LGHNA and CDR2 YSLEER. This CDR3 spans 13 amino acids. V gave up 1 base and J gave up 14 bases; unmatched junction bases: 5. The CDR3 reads CASSQGDRGRWTF. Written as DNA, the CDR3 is TGCGCCAGCAGCCAAGGGGACAGGGGGCGTTGGACCTTC.

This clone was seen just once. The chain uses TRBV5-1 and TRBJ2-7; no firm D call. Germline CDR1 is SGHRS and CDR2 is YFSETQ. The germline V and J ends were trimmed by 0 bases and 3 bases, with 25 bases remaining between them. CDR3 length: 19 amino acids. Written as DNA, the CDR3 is TGCGCCAGCAGCTTGGCCAGTAGTTGGCCTCCAGGATACAACTACGAGCAGTACTTC. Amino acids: CASSLASSWPPGYNYEQYF.

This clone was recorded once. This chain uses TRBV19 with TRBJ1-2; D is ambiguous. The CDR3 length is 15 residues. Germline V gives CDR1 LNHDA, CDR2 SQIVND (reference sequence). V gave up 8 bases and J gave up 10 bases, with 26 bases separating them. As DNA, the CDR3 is TGTGCCAGTGCTCCCGAAACTGGGCTCCTCACAATCTACACCTTC. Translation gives CASAPETGLLTIYTF.

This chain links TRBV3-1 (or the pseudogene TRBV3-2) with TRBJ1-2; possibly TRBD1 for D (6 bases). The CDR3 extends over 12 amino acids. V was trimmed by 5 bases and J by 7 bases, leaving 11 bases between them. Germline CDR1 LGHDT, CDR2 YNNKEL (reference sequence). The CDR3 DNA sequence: TGTGCCAGCAGCTCGGGGACATTTGGCTACACCTTC. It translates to CASSSGTFGYTF.

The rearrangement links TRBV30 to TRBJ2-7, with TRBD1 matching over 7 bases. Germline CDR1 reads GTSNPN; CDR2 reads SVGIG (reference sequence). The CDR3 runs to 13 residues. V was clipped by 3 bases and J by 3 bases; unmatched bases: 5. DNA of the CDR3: TGTGCCTGGAGGGCGACAGGGAGCTACGAGCAGTACTTC. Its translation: CAWRATGSYEQYF.

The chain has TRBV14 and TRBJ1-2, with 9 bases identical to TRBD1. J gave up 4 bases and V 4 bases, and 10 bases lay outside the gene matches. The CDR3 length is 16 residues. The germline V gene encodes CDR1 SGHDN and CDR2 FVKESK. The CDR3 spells CASSPGTGILFYGYTF. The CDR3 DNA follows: TGTGCCAGCAGCCCCGGGACAGGGATTCTGTTCTATGGCTACACCTTC.

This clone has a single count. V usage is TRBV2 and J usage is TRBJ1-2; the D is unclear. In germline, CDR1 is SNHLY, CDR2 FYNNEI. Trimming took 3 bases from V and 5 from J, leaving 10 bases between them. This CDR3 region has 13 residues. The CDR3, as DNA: TGTGCCAGCAGTGACGGACGCATATATGGCTACACCTTC. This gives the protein CASSDGRIYGYTF.

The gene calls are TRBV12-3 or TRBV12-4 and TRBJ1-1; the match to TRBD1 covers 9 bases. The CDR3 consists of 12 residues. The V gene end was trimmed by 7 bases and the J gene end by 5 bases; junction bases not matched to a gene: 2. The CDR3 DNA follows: TGTGCCAGCATACAGGGGGCAACTGAAGCTTTCTTT. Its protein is CASIQGATEAFF.

The CDR3 loop reads CASSWDRSEAFF. CDR3 nucleotides: TGTGCCAGCAGCTGGGACAGGTCCGAAGCTTTCTTT. The genes are TRBV7-9 and TRBJ1-1; 8 bases agree with TRBD1. The V gene end was trimmed by 4 bases and the J gene end by 8 bases; junction bases not matched to a gene: 3. Germline V gene data show CDR1 as SEHNR and CDR2 as FQNEAQ (reference sequence). There are 12 residues in the CDR3.

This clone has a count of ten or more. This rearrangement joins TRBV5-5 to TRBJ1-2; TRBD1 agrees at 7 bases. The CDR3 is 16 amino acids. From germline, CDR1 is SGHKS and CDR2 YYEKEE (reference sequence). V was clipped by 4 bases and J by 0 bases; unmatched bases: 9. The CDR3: CASSETVGQTNYGYTF. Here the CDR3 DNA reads TGTGCCAGCAGCGAGACGGTGGGACAGACTAACTATGGCTACACCTTC.

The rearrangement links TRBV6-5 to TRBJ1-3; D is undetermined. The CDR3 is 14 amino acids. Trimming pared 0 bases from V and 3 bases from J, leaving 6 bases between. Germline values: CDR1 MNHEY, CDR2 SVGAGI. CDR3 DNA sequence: TGTGCCAGCAGTTACTCGGGGTATGGAAACACCATATATTTT. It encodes CASSYSGYGNTIYF.

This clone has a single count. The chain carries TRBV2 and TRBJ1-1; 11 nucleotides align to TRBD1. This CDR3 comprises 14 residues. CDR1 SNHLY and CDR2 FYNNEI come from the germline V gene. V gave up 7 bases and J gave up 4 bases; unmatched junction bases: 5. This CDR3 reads CASIPGQGGTEAFF. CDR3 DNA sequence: TGTGCCAGCATTCCGGGACAGGGGGGCACTGAAGCTTTCTTT.

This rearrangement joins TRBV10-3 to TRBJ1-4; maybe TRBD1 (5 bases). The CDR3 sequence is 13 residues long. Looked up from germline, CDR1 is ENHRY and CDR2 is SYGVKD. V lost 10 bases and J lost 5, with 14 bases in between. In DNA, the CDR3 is TGTGCCACCACAGGAACCTTGAATGAAAAACTGTTTTTT. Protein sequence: CATTGTLNEKLFF.

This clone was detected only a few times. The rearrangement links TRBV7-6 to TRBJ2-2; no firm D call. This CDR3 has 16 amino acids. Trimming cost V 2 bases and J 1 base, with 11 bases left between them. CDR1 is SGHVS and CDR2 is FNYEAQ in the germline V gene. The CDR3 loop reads CASSLYARRNTGELFF. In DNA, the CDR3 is TGTGCCAGCAGCTTATACGCACGGAGGAACACCGGGGAGCTGTTTTTT. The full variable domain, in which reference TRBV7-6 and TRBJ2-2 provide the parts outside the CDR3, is GAGVSQSPRYKVTKRGQDVALRCDPISGHVSLYWYRQALGQGPEFLTYFNYEAQQDKSGLPNDRFSAERPEGSISTLTIQRTEQRDSAMYRCASSLYARRNTGELFFGEGSRLTVL.

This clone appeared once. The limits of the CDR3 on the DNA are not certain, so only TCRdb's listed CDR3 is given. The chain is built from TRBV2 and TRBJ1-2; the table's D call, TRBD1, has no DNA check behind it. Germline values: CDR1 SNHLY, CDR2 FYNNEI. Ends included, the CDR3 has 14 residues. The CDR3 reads CASILGRTGGGYTF.

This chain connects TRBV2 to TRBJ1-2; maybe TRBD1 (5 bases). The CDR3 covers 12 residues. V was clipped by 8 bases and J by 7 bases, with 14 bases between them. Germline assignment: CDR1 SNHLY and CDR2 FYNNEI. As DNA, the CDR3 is TGTGCCAGCGACGGGGGAGTGGGTGGCTACACCTTC. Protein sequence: CASDGGVGGYTF.

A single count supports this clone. CDR3 loop: CATSRATGKNTEAFF. Here the CDR3 DNA reads TGTGCCACCAGCAGAGCCACAGGGAAGAACACTGAAGCTTTCTTT. The chain carries TRBV15 and TRBJ1-1, with D perhaps TRBD1 (6 bases). CDR1 LNHNV and CDR2 YYDKDF come from the germline V gene (reference sequence). V was cut by 1 base and J by 1 base, with 10 bases left in between. CDR3 length: 15 amino acids.

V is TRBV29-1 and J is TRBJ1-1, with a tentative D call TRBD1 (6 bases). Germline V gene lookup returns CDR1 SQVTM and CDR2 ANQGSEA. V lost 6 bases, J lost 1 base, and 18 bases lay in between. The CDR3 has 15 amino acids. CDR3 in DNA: TGCAGCGTGTGGACCGTAGGGACACCGAACACTGAAGCTTTCTTT. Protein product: CSVWTVGTPNTEAFF.

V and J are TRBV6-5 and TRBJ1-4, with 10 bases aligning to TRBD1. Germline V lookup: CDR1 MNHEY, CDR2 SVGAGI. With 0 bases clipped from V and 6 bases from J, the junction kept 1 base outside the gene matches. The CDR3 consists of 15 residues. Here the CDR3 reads CASSYSGTGDEKLFF. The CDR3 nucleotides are TGTGCCAGCAGTTACTCGGGGACAGGGGATGAAAAACTGTTTTTT.

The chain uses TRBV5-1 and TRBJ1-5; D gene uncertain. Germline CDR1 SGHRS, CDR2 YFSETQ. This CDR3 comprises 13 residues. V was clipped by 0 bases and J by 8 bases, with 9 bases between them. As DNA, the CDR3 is TGCGCCAGCAGCTTGGAAGGGAAAGAGCCCCAGCATTTT. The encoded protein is CASSLEGKEPQHF.

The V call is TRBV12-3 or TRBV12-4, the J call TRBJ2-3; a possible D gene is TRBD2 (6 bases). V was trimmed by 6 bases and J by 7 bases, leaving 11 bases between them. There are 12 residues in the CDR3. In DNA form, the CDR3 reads TGTGCCAGCAGGGGACTGGGGAATACGCAGTATTTT. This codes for CASRGLGNTQYF.

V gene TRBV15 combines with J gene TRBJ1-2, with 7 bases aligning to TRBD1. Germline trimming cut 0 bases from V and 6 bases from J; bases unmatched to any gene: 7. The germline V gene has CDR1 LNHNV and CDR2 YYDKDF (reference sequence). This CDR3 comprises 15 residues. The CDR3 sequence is CATSRDRGGGNGYTF. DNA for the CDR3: TGTGCCACCAGCAGAGATCGGGGAGGGGGCAATGGCTACACCTTC.

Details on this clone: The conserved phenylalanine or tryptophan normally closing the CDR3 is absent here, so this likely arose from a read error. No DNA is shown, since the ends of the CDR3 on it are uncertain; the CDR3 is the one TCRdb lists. The CDR3 protein is CASSYTGHLHGVTTL. The rearrangement links TRBV19 to TRBJ1-2; the D call of TRBD1 is as the table states it, not checked on the DNA. Per the germline V gene, CDR1 is LNHDA and CDR2 is SQIVND (reference sequence). The CDR3 has 15 residues if both end residues are counted.

For the CDR3, the DNA is TGTGCCAGCAGTCCCAGCCGTATTCGCCAGTATTTT. Its protein is CASSPSRIRQYF. The chain uses TRBV12-3 or TRBV12-4 and TRBJ2-3; D is unresolved. V was pared by 5 bases and J by 12 bases, with 15 bases between. There are 12 residues in the CDR3.

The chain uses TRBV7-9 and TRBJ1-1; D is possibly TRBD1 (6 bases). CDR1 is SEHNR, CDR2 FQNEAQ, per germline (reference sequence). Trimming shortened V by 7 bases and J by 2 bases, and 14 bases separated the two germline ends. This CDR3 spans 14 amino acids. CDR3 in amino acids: CASTHRDTNTEAFF. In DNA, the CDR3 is TGTGCCAGCACCCACCGGGACACAAACACTGAAGCTTTCTTT.

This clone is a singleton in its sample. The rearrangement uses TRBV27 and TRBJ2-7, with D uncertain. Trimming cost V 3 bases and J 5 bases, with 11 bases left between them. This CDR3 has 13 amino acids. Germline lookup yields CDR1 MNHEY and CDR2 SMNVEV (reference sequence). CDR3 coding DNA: TGTGCCAGCAGTTTTAGGAAGTACGACGAGCAGTACTTC. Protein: CASSFRKYDEQYF.

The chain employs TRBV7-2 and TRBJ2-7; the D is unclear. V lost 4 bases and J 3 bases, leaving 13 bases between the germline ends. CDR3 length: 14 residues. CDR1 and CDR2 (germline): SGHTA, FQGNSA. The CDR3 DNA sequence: TGTGCCAGCAGCTCCGTGGCCGTGGGCTACGAGCAGTACTTC. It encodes CASSSVAVGYEQYF.

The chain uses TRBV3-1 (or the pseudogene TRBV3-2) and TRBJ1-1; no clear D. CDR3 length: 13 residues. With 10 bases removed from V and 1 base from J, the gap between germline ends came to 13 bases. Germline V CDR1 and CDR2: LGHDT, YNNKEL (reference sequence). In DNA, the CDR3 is TGTGCCACCCGGACGGGAGCGAACACTGAAGCTTTCTTT. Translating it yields CATRTGANTEAFF.

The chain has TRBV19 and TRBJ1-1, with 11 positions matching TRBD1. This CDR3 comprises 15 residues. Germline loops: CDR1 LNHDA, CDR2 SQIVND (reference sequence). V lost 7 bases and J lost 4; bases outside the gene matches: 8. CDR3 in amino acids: CASTRTGGGGTEAFF. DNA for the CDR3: TGTGCCAGTACCCGGACAGGGGGCGGTGGCACTGAAGCTTTCTTT.

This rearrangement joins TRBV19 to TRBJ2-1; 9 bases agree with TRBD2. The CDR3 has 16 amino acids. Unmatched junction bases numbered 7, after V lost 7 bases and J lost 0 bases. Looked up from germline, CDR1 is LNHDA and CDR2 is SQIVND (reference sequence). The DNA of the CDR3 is TGTGCCAGTAAATCGCTAGCGGGGACCTCCTACAATGAGCAGTTCTTC. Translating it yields CASKSLAGTSYNEQFF. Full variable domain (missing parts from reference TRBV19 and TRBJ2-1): DGGITQSPKYLFRKEGQNVTLSCEQNLNHDAMYWYRQDPGQGLRLIYYSQIVNDFQKGDIAEGYSVSREKKESFPLTVTSAQKNPTAFYLCASKSLAGTSYNEQFFGPGTRLTVL.

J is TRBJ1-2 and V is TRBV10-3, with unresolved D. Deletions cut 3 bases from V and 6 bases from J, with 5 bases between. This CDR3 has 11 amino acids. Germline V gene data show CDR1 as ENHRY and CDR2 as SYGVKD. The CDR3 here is CAISEVHGYTF. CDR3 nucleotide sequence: TGTGCCATCAGTGAAGTCCATGGCTACACCTTC.

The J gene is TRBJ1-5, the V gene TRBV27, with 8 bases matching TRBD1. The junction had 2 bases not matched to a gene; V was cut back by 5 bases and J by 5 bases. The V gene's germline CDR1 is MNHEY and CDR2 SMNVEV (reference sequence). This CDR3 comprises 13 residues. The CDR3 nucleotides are TGTGCCAGCAGTGACAGGGGTTATCAGCCCCAGCATTTT. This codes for CASSDRGYQPQHF.